Below, 14 T cell receptor beta chains from the same sample are listed, as sequenced in a study of early T cells in non-severe SARS-CoV-2 infection. TCRdb analysed the 5' RACE reads with MiXCR anew, one entry per CDR3 protein. The sample consists of 80,000 to 100,000 distinct CDR3 sequences, 11% of them appearing once. Material: whole blood, obtained at baseline. Receptor source: an adult who was a healthcare worker with PCR-confirmed SARS-CoV-2 infection or an uninfected control (not recorded which).

This clonotype was observed a few times. The chain recombines TRBV18 with TRBJ2-1, with 10 bases aligning to TRBD2. Germline V gene sequence: CDR1 KGHSH, CDR2 LQKENI. V dropped 5 bases and J dropped 6; count of bases not matched to a gene: 10. CDR3 length: 16 amino acids. CDR3 amino acids: CASSIGLAGASNEQFF. In nucleotides, the CDR3 is TGTGCCAGCTCAATAGGGCTAGCGGGAGCCTCCAATGAGCAGTTCTTC. The entire variable domain, with the rest obtained from reference TRBV18 and TRBJ2-1, is as follows: NAGVMQNPRHLVRRRGQEARLRCSPMKGHSHVYWYRQLPEEGLKFMVYLQKENIIDESGMPKERFSAEFPKEGPSILRIQQVVRGDSAAYFCASSIGLAGASNEQFFGPGTRLTVL.

At least ten counts were recorded for this clonotype. The V gene is TRBV20-1, the J gene TRBJ2-5, with TRBD2 matching 11 bases. The CDR3 length is 16 residues. Trimming removed 6 bases from V and 5 bases from J; junction bases left unmatched: 14. Germline V gene data show CDR1 as DFQATT and CDR2 as SNEGSKA (reference sequence). The CDR3 here is CSAYPRGLAGVETQYF. DNA of the CDR3: TGCAGTGCCTATCCCCGTGGACTAGCGGGTGTTGAGACCCAGTACTTC.

V and J are TRBV24-1 and TRBJ2-3; 11 bases align to TRBD1. Unmatched junction bases numbered 7, after V lost 3 bases and J lost 6 bases. Germline values: CDR1 KGHDR, CDR2 SFDVKD. The CDR3 contains 16 residues. CDR3 coding DNA: TGTGCCACCAGTGATAGGCGGACAGGGGGCCGGGATACGCAGTATTTT. Amino acids: CATSDRRTGGRDTQYF.

This clonotype was detected only a few times. The chain links TRBV15 to TRBJ2-3; D may be TRBD2 (6 bases). The CDR3 runs to 12 residues. V was clipped by 1 base and J by 8 bases, with 7 bases between them. Per germline, CDR1 LNHNV and CDR2 YYDKDF (reference sequence). The CDR3 is CATSRAGVTQYF. CDR3 sequence (DNA): TGTGCCACCAGCAGAGCGGGGGTTACGCAGTATTTT.

The chain couples TRBV6-1 to TRBJ1-2, with D hard to call. Trimming removed 7 bases from V and 4 bases from J, with 13 bases in between. The CDR3 sequence is 13 residues long. Germline assignment: CDR1 MNHNS and CDR2 SASEGT. CDR3 sequence reads: CASTVSLFYGYTF. The CDR3 coding sequence is TGTGCCAGCACCGTCTCACTGTTCTATGGCTACACCTTC.

In its sample, this clonotype was seen many times. The chain uses TRBV4-3 and TRBJ2-7; the match to TRBD2 covers 7 bases. This CDR3 contains 15 residues. The germline gives CDR1 LGHNA, CDR2 YSLEER. The V gene end was trimmed by 0 bases and the J gene end by 1 base; junction bases not matched to a gene: 3. For the CDR3, the DNA is TGCGCCAGCAGCCAAGAGGCTAGCGGTTCCTACGAGCAGTACTTC. Encoded protein: CASSQEASGSYEQYF.

The chain carries TRBV6-2 or TRBV6-3 and TRBJ1-2; D is ambiguous. The CDR3 loop spans 14 amino acids. The V and J ends lost 5 bases and 2 bases respectively, with 12 bases between them. Per the germline V gene, CDR1 is MNHEY and CDR2 is SVGEGT. The CDR3: CASSNTRLNYGYTF. In DNA form, the CDR3 reads TGTGCCAGCAGTAATACAAGACTAAACTATGGCTACACCTTC.

This clonotype was found a few times. The chain joins TRBV7-8 to TRBJ1-5; 8 bases fit TRBD1. Germline lookup yields CDR1 SGHVS and CDR2 FQNEAQ. V lost 0 bases and J lost 6; bases outside the gene matches: 1. The CDR3 sequence is 14 residues long. DNA of the CDR3: TGTGCCAGCAGCTTAGCGCAGGGGGCTCAGCCCCAGCATTTT. Protein sequence: CASSLAQGAQPQHF.

The rearrangement uses TRBV20-1 and TRBJ2-7; 11 nucleotides line up with TRBD2. This CDR3 has 16 residues. CDR1 is DFQATT, CDR2 SNEGSKA, per germline (reference sequence). V dropped 6 bases and J dropped 3; count of bases not matched to a gene: 13. The CDR3 bases are TGCAGTGCCGGGACTAGCGGTGGCCGAACGATCTACGAGCAGTACTTC. Protein sequence: CSAGTSGGRTIYEQYF.

This clonotype has a handful of counts. This chain links TRBV20-1 with TRBJ2-3; TRBD2 matches at 7 bases. After removal of 3 bases from V and 2 bases from J, the junction contained 2 bases not matched to a gene. This CDR3 region has 13 residues. The germline V gene has CDR1 DFQATT and CDR2 SNEGSKA (reference sequence). CDR3 loop: CSARGGFTDTQYF. CDR3 bases: TGCAGTGCTAGGGGGGGGTTCACAGATACGCAGTATTTT.

This clonotype was detected many times. This sequence joins TRBV6-5 and TRBJ2-3, with D possibly being TRBD2 (6 bases). The CDR3 runs to 15 residues. Deletions cut 6 bases from V and 2 bases from J, with 15 bases between. Germline loops: CDR1 MNHEY, CDR2 SVGAGI. DNA for the CDR3: TGTGCCAGCAGCCCAGCGGGCGGGGACACAGATACGCAGTATTTT. Protein sequence: CASSPAGGDTDTQYF.

In this sample, this clonotype turned up a few times. This rearrangement joins TRBV29-1 to TRBJ2-1; 14 bases are shared with TRBD2. CDR1 and CDR2 from the germline V gene are SQVTM and ANQGSEA. This CDR3 has 17 residues. V lost 6 bases and J lost 3; bases outside the gene matches: 10. CDR3 in amino acids: CSVEGLAGDVYYNEQFF. The DNA of the CDR3 is TGCAGCGTGGAGGGACTAGCGGGAGATGTGTACTACAATGAGCAGTTCTTC.

Only a few counts were recorded for this clonotype. The chain joins TRBV12-5 to TRBJ2-2; no reliable D call. The germline CDR1 and CDR2 sequences are LGHNT and FRNRAP. This CDR3 contains 13 residues. V dropped 0 bases and J dropped 3 bases, with 2 bases sitting between them. CDR3 residues: CASGLVHTGELFF. The CDR3 bases are TGTGCTAGTGGTTTGGTACACACCGGGGAGCTGTTTTTT.

V is TRBV7-3 and J is TRBJ1-1, with D possibly TRBD1 on 5 matching bases. Trimming took off 0 bases at V and 4 bases at J, with 6 bases between the two ends. Per the germline V gene, CDR1 is SGHTA and CDR2 is FQGTGA. The CDR3 is 13 amino acids. The DNA of the CDR3 is TGTGCCAGCAGCTTAACAGGGGCCACTGAAGCTTTCTTT. Its translation is CASSLTGATEAFF.